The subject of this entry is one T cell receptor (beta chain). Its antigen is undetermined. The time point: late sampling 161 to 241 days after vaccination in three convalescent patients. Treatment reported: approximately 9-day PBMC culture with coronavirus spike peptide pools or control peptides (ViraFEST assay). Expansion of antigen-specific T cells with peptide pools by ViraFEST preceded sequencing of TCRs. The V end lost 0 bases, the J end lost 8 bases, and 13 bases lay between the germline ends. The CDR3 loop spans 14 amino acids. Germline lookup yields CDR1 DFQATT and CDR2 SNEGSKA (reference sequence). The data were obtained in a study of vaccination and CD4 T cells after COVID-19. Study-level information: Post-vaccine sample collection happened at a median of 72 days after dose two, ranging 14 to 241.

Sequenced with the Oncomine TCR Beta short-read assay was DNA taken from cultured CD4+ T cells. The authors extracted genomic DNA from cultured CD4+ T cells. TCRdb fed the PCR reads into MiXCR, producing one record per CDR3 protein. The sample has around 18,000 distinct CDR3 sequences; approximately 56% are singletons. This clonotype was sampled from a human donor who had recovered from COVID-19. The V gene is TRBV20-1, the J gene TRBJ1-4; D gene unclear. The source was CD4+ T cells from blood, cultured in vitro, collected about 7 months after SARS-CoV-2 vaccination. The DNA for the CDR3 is TGCAGTGCTAGAGATCTGCATACCGGGGAAAAACTGTTTTTT. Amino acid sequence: CSARDLHTGEKLFF.